Listed below are T cell receptor beta chains from one sample, sequenced in a study of blood T cells in healthy people across ages. One entry per CDR3 protein results from TCRdb running MiXCR on the 5' RACE reads. The sample records approximately 810,000 distinct CDR3 sequences, around 34% being singletons. Material for sequencing was blood. These receptors originate from a man younger than 35 in good health. Each CDR3 is given with its conserved first and last residue. D genes are given only for firm matches. Some rows have no size entry. The others give once, few or many, or a class for an expanded clone.

v_gene	d_gene	j_gene	abundance	CDR3nt	CDR3aa
TRBV24-1	-	TRBJ2-3	few	TGTGCCACCAGTGATTCGCGCGGCGCTCTAGATACGCAGTATTTT	CATSDSRGALDTQYF
TRBV24-1	-	TRBJ2-2	-	TGTGCCACCAGTGTCGGGGTCACCGGGGAGCTGTTTTTT	CATSVGVTGELFF
TRBV20-1	TRBD2	TRBJ2-3	many	TGCAGTCCCAGCCGGGCTAGCGGTAGCACAGATACGCAGTATTTT	CSPSRASGSTDTQYF
TRBV7-9	-	TRBJ1-1	-	TGTGCCAGCAGCTTAGGAGGGACGCCGGCAGGAGGGGCTTTCTTT	CASSLGGTPAGGAFF
TRBV2	TRBD2	TRBJ2-5	-	TGTGCCAGCAGTGGGCTAGCGGCCCAAGAGACCCAGTACTTC	CASSGLAAQETQYF
TRBV29-1	-	TRBJ2-1	many	TGCAGCGTTGAAGATTCGGAATATGAGCAGTTCTTC	CSVEDSEYEQFF
TRBV20-1	TRBD2	TRBJ2-5	-	TGCAGTGCAATATCCCCGACTAGCGAAAACCGAATAGAAGAGACCCAGTACTTC	CSAISPTSENRIEETQYF
TRBV5-1	-	TRBJ1-1	few	TGCGCCAGCAGCTTGGTCGGGGGGGATGACACTGAAGCTTTCTTT	CASSLVGGDDTEAFF
TRBV7-2	-	TRBJ2-7	-	TGTGCCAGCCTTGGCGATTATCCTCGAGGTGCGTTCTACAATGAGCAGTACTTC	CASLGDYPRGAFYNEQYF
TRBV7-6	TRBD1	TRBJ2-1	-	TGTGCCAGCAGCTCTCGACAGGGCCCCAATGAGCAGTTCTTC	CASSSRQGPNEQFF
TRBV9	TRBD2	TRBJ2-2	-	TGTGCCAGCAGCCCCAGCGGGGTTCTGGCCGGGGAGCTGTTTTTT	CASSPSGVLAGELFF
TRBV4-2	TRBD2	TRBJ2-5	few	TGTGCCAGCAGCCAAGAGGTCTCCGGACTAGTCGGCAATGAGCAGTACTTC	CASSQEVSGLVGNEQYF
TRBV7-6	-	TRBJ1-4	-	TGTGCCAGCAGCTTTCTAACGGGACGGACTAATGAAAAACTGTTTTTT	CASSFLTGRTNEKLFF
TRBV20-1	TRBD2	TRBJ2-7	-	TGCAGAAGCTCTCTAGCGGCAAACTCCTACAATGAGCAGTACTTC	CRSSLAANSYNEQYF
TRBV7-9	-	TRBJ2-5	-	TGTGCCAGCAGCCTTTTTAGGGGGGGCCCGCAAGAGACCCAGTACTTC	CASSLFRGGPQETQYF
TRBV4-2	TRBD1	TRBJ1-1	-	TGTGCCAGCAGCCAACTCGACAGGGGGGGGACTGAAGCTTTCTTT	CASSQLDRGGTEAFF
TRBV4-1	-	TRBJ1-2	-	TGCGCCAGCAGCCATCTCTATGATGGGGGGCGAGGTGGCTACACCTTC	CASSHLYDGGRGGYTF
TRBV4-3	-	TRBJ1-4	-	TGCGCCAGCAGCCAAGAAAGCTCAGTTAATGAAAAACTGTTTTTT	CASSQESSVNEKLFF
TRBV20-1	-	TRBJ2-5	few	TGCAGTGCTAGCGACAGGGAGACCCAGTACTTC	CSASDRETQYF
TRBV12-3/TRBV12-4	-	TRBJ1-4	few	TGTGCCATATTAAGGGATTCTAGGCTGTTTTTT	CAILRDSRLFF
TRBV10-3	TRBD1	TRBJ1-2	-	TGTGCCATCAGTGGTTCGAGACAGGGGGATGCAGGGAGGAGTGGCTACACCTTC	CAISGSRQGDAGRSGYTF
TRBV4-2	TRBD2	TRBJ2-1	-	TGTGCCAGCAGCCAAGAGGGTGGAATAGCGGGGGGTCTCCAGTTCTTC	CASSQEGGIAGGLQFF
TRBV18	TRBD2	TRBJ2-1	few	TGTGCCAGCCCCCCAACGCAGCGGGGGCATTACAATGAGCAGTTCTTC	CASPPTQRGHYNEQFF
TRBV4-1	-	TRBJ2-5	-	TGCGCCAGCAGCCAAAACGGGATGGGGACCCAGTACTTC	CASSQNGMGTQYF
TRBV7-6	-	TRBJ2-1	-	TGTGCCAGCAGCTTAGAGACTATGAACAATGAGCAGTTCTTC	CASSLETMNNEQFF
TRBV29-1	-	TRBJ1-1	-	TGCAGCGTTGTGGGTCGGAACGAAGCTTTCTTT	CSVVGRNEAFF
TRBV2	-	TRBJ1-2	-	TGTGCCAGCAGTGGACAGCCCGGGGGCTATGGCTACACCTTC	CASSGQPGGYGYTF
TRBV28	-	TRBJ2-7	few	TGTGCCAGCAGTTTAGGCTATCGGAAGAGGAACAGGACCTACGAGCAGTACTTC	CASSLGYRKRNRTYEQYF
TRBV4-3	-	TRBJ2-1	-	TGCGCCAGCAGCCAAGATGGGGGGGGCGGAGTATTGAGTGAGCAGTTCTTC	CASSQDGGGGVLSEQFF
TRBV6-5	-	TRBJ1-5	few	TGTGCCAGCCGTTCGGCTGGGTTCGGTCAGCCCCAGCATTTT	CASRSAGFGQPQHF
TRBV20-1	-	TRBJ1-2	few	TGCAGTGCTAGACAGGGAGGGTATGGCTACACCTTC	CSARQGGYGYTF
TRBV20-1	TRBD1	TRBJ1-6	few	TGCAGTGCTAGAGTGACAGGGAATTCACCCCTCCACTTT	CSARVTGNSPLHF
TRBV4-1	TRBD1	TRBJ1-2	few	TGCGCCAGCAGCCAACGGGCAGGGGGCGTCCGTCCGGGCTACACCTTC	CASSQRAGGVRPGYTF
TRBV27	-	TRBJ1-4	-	TGTGCCAGCAGTCCTAGGTTTGACACAGTAACTAATGAAAAACTGTTTTTT	CASSPRFDTVTNEKLFF
TRBV28	TRBD2	TRBJ2-1	-	TGTGCCGGCAGCCAAGGACTAGCGGGCTACAATGAGCAGTTCTTC	CAGSQGLAGYNEQFF
TRBV5-1	-	TRBJ2-5	few	TGCGCCAGCAGCCCCTCCTCGGGGGAGACCCAGTACTTC	CASSPSSGETQYF
TRBV5-1	-	TRBJ2-5	-	TGCGCCAGCAGCCTTGGACAAGGACCCGCTTCCTGGGCCCAGTACTTC	CASSLGQGPASWAQYF
TRBV5-1	TRBD1	TRBJ1-6	-	TGCGCCAGCAGCTCCGGATTGGGGACAGCCGAGTATAATTCACCCCTCCACTTT	CASSSGLGTAEYNSPLHF
TRBV15	TRBD2	TRBJ2-3	-	TGTGCCACCGGGAATAGCGGGGGATTTACAGATACGCAGTATTTT	CATGNSGGFTDTQYF
TRBV6-5	-	TRBJ1-2	-	TGTGCCAGCAGTTATAGGGCAATTAGTGGCTACACCTTC	CASSYRAISGYTF
TRBV6-4	-	TRBJ1-5	few	TGTGCCAGCAGTGAGTCAGTTAATCAGCCCCAGCATTTT	CASSESVNQPQHF
TRBV20-1	-	TRBJ2-7	-	TGCAGTGCTACAACGAGGGGGGGCTACGAGCAGTACTTC	CSATTRGGYEQYF
TRBV12-3/TRBV12-4	-	TRBJ1-5	many	TGTGCCAGCAGCTCGGACAGCATCAATCAGCCCCAGCATTTT	CASSSDSINQPQHF
TRBV12-3/TRBV12-4	-	TRBJ1-2	-	TGTGCCAGCAGTGGGACTCCCTACACCTTC	CASSGTPYTF
TRBV9	TRBD1	TRBJ2-1	-	TGTGCCAGCAGCATACACGGGACAGGGATATCTGAGCAGTTCTTC	CASSIHGTGISEQFF
TRBV15	-	TRBJ2-3	many	TGTGCCACCAGCAGTCGATTGACAGATACGCAGTATTTT	CATSSRLTDTQYF
TRBV7-8	-	TRBJ2-5	many	TGTGCCAGCAGCGCCAGGTTAACCAATCAAGAGACCCAGTACTTC	CASSARLTNQETQYF